The 9 T cell receptor beta chains below all came from one sample that was sequenced in a study of blood T cells in healthy people across ages. Sample-barcoded 5' priming and a J-beta primer mix drove a second PCR of about 7 to 12 cycles. Using its own MiXCR run on the 5' RACE reads, TCRdb lists one record per CDR3 protein. The sample has around 970,000 distinct CDR3 sequences, roughly 47% seen once. The sample consisted of blood. The receptors were gathered from an older woman in good health.

A few counts support this clonotype. V gene TRBV27 combines with J gene TRBJ2-3; TRBD1 aligns across 9 bases. The CDR3 contains 15 residues. V was clipped by 5 bases and J by 6 bases; unmatched bases: 9. Germline CDR1 is MNHEY and CDR2 is SMNVEV (reference sequence). CDR3: CASSRRTGEMDTQYF. The CDR3, as DNA: TGTGCCAGCAGTCGAAGGACAGGGGAGATGGATACGCAGTATTTT.

This clonotype has a single count. J is TRBJ1-2 and V is TRBV6-2 or TRBV6-3, with 8 bases lining up with TRBD1. Germline CDR1 is MNHEY and CDR2 is SVGEGT. The CDR3 contains 17 residues. Unmatched junction bases numbered 12, after V lost 6 bases and J lost 0 bases. This chain's CDR3 is CASRVPGQGQANYGYTF. The CDR3 coding sequence is TGTGCCAGCAGGGTCCCTGGACAGGGCCAAGCTAACTATGGCTACACCTTC.

The J gene is TRBJ2-1, the V gene TRBV11-2; a possible D gene is TRBD2 (6 bases). Deletions cut 1 base from V and 12 bases from J, with 19 bases between. This CDR3 region has 15 residues. Germline CDR1 reads SGHAT; CDR2 reads FQNNGV. The DNA for the CDR3 is TGTGCCAGCAGCTTAGGTGCGCGACTAGAAGGTGGGCAGTTCTTC. Its translation: CASSLGARLEGGQFF.

The chain carries TRBV7-2 and TRBJ1-5; D unclear. The CDR3 covers 14 residues. Germline CDR1 and CDR2: SGHTA and FQGNSA. V was pared by 1 base and J by 14 bases, with 18 bases between. The CDR3 DNA follows: TGTGCCAGCAGCTTAGAACGTTTGGGTTGGCCGGAGCATTTT. The encoded protein is CASSLERLGWPEHF.

This clonotype was recorded a few times. The chain couples TRBV6-7 to TRBJ2-3; 10 bases agree with TRBD1. TRBV6-7 is given ORF status, its function remaining uncertain. The CDR3 consists of 16 residues. V shed 9 bases and J 1 base; nucleotides not matched to a gene: 10. For the CDR3, the DNA is TGTGCCAGACCGGGAGGACAGGGGGTGGGCACAGATACGCAGTATTTT. Residues: CARPGGQGVGTDTQYF.

The rearrangement joins TRBV27 to TRBJ2-7; a possible D gene is TRBD2 (6 bases). This CDR3 spans 14 amino acids. CDR1 is MNHEY and CDR2 is SMNVEV in the germline V gene (reference sequence). V gave up 5 bases and J gave up 2 bases, with 13 bases separating them. CDR3 region: CASSPSSVPYEQYF. In DNA form, the CDR3 reads TGTGCCAGCAGTCCTTCTAGCGTACCCTACGAGCAGTACTTC.

This clonotype was seen a few times. CDR3 amino acids: CASSSFQGQPQHF. The CDR3 DNA reads TGTGCCAGCAGCTCTTTTCAGGGACAGCCCCAGCATTTT. The chain carries TRBV7-2 and TRBJ1-5; TRBD1 might be the D (5 bases). CDR1 and CDR2 (germline): SGHTA, FQGNSA. Trimming stripped 4 bases from V and 7 bases from J, with 11 bases between. The CDR3 extends over 13 amino acids.

The V and J genes are TRBV4-1 and TRBJ2-3; D is unclear. Trimming cost V 0 bases and J 6 bases, with 7 bases left between them. The CDR3 covers 13 residues. Germline assignment: CDR1 MGHRA and CDR2 YSYEKL. In DNA form, the CDR3 reads TGCGCCAGCAGCCAAGATCCCCGGGATACGCAGTATTTT. This sequence encodes CASSQDPRDTQYF.

This clonotype was observed a handful of times. The V gene is TRBV27, the J gene TRBJ2-6; possibly TRBD1 for D (6 bases). Trimming took off 1 base at V and 0 bases at J, with 10 bases between the two ends. The CDR3 loop spans 17 amino acids. Germline V gene sequence: CDR1 MNHEY, CDR2 SMNVEV (reference sequence). CDR3 amino acids: CASSLLTGPSGANVLTF. CDR3 nucleotide sequence: TGTGCCAGCAGTTTATTAACAGGGCCCTCTGGGGCCAACGTCCTGACTTTC.